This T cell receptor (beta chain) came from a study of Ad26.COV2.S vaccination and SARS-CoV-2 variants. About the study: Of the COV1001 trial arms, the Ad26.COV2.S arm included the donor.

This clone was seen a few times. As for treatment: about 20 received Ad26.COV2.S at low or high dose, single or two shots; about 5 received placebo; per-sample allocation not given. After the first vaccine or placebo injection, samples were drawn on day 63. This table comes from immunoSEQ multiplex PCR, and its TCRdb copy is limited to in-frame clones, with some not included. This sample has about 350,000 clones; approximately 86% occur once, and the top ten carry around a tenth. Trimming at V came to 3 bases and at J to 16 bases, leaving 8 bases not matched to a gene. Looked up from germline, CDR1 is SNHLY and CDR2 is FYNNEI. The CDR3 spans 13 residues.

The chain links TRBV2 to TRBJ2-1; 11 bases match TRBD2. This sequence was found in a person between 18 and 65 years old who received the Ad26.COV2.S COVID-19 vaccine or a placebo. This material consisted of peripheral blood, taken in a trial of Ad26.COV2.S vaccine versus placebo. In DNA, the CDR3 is TGTGCCAGCAGTGACCTTAGCGGGGGGGGCTTATTCTTC. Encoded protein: CASSDLSGGGLFF.